The rows below give T cell receptor beta chains drawn from one sample of a study of blood T cell repertoires in COVID-19. Clones were read by immunoSEQ multiplex PCR, and TCRdb kept only the in-frame ones, dropping some. The sample includes about 140,000 clones, roughly 79% of them seen just once. Specimen: PBMCs or T cells enriched from blood (not recorded which). These receptors came from a woman aged 50 to 60 who had recovered from COVID-19. The CDR3 runs from the conserved cysteine through the conserved F or W. The order of the fields is CDR3 length, clone size, D gene, J gene, V gene, CDR3 DNA, CDR3 protein. D genes are given only for firm matches. Clone sizes are given selectively: once, few, many, or a class where the clone is expanded.

length: 15; size: .; D: TRBD1; J: TRBJ2-1; V: TRBV11-3; DNA: TGTGCCAGCAGCTTGATGGGACAGGGGGCCAATGAGCAGTTCTTC; CDR3: CASSLMGQGANEQFF
length: 15; size: .; D: TRBD2; J: TRBJ2-1; V: TRBV5-1; DNA: TGCGCCAGCAGCTCGGGACTAGCGGGAGTGAGTGAGCAGTTCTTC; CDR3: CASSSGLAGVSEQFF
length: 16; size: .; D: TRBD1; J: TRBJ1-1; V: TRBV14; DNA: TGTGCCAGCAGCCAAGGCAGACAGGGGACGAACACTGAAGCTTTCTTT; CDR3: CASSQGRQGTNTEAFF
length: 17; size: few; D: .; J: TRBJ1-1; V: TRBV24-1; DNA: TGTGCCACCAGTGATTCGCTACCCCGGGTCCCGAAGACTGAAGCTTTCTTT; CDR3: CATSDSLPRVPKTEAFF
length: 14; size: once; D: .; J: TRBJ2-2; V: TRBV29-1; DNA: TGCAGCGTTGCTTCAGGGGGGACCACCGGGGAGCTGTTTTTT; CDR3: CSVASGGTTGELFF
length: 14; size: .; D: TRBD2; J: TRBJ2-3; V: TRBV3-1/TRBV3-2; DNA: TGTGCCAGCACCGGGGGGGGCGAGCCAGATACGCAGTATTTT; CDR3: CASTGGGEPDTQYF
length: 16; size: .; D: TRBD2; J: TRBJ2-2; V: TRBV5-4; DNA: TGTGCCAGCAGCTTCGGACTAGCGGGAAGAACCGGGGAGCTGTTTTTT; CDR3: CASSFGLAGRTGELFF
length: 19; size: .; D: TRBD1; J: TRBJ1-5; V: TRBV18; DNA: TGTGCCAGCTCACCACGGGGTGGCTCGGGACAGGGGTCCAATCAGCCCCAGCATTTT; CDR3: CASSPRGGSGQGSNQPQHF
length: 15; size: .; D: TRBD1; J: TRBJ2-3; V: TRBV5-1; DNA: TGCGCCAGCAGCTTTACAGGGGGCAACACAGATACGCAGTATTTT; CDR3: CASSFTGGNTDTQYF
length: 12; size: .; D: .; J: TRBJ2-1; V: TRBV10-3; DNA: TGTGCCATCAGACGGGACTTAAATGAGCAGTTCTTC; CDR3: CAIRRDLNEQFF
length: 13; size: .; D: TRBD1; J: TRBJ1-1; V: TRBV6-4; DNA: TGTGCCAGCGGATGGACAGGGAACACTGAAGCTTTCTTT; CDR3: CASGWTGNTEAFF
length: 15; size: few; D: .; J: TRBJ1-1; V: TRBV18; DNA: TGTGCCAGCTCACGAAACAGGGCCCTGAACACTGAAGCTTTCTTT; CDR3: CASSRNRALNTEAFF
length: 17; size: .; D: .; J: TRBJ2-7; V: TRBV18; DNA: TGTGCCAGCTCACCACCGATTCGGGGAGAGGGCCTCTACGAGCAGTACTTC; CDR3: CASSPPIRGEGLYEQYF
length: 14; size: few; D: .; J: TRBJ1-2; V: TRBV4-2; DNA: TGTGCCAGCAGCCAAGGCGCAGGGTATAATGGCTACACCTTC; CDR3: CASSQGAGYNGYTF
length: 16; size: many; D: .; J: TRBJ2-2; V: TRBV2; DNA: TGTGCCAGCAGTAGACAGGACCCCAAGAACACCGGGGAGCTGTTTTTT; CDR3: CASSRQDPKNTGELFF